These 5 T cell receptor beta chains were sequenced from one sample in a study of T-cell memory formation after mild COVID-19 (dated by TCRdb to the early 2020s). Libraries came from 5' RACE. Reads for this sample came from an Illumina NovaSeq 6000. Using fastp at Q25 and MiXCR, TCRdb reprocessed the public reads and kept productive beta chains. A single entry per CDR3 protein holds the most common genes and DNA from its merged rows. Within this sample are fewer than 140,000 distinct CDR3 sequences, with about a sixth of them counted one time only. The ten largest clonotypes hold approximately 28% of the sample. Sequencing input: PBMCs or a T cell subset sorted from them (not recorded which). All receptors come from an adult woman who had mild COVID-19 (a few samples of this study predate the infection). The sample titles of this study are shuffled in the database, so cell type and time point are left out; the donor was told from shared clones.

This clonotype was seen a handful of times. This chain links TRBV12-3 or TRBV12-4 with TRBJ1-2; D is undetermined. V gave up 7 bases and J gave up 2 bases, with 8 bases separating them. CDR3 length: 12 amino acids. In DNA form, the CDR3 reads TGTGCCAGCACACACGGCAACTATGGCTACACCTTC. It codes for CASTHGNYGYTF.

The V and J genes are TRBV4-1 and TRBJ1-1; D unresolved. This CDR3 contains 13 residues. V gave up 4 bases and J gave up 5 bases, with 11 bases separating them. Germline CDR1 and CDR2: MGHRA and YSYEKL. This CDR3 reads CASSRGLGTEAFF. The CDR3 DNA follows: TGCGCCAGCAGCCGCGGGCTGGGGACTGAAGCTTTCTTT.

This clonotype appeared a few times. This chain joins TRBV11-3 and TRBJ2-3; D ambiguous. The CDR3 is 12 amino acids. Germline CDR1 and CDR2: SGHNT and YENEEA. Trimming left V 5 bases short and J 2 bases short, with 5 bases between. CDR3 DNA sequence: TGTGCCAGCAGCACGTACACAGATACGCAGTATTTT. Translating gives CASSTYTDTQYF.

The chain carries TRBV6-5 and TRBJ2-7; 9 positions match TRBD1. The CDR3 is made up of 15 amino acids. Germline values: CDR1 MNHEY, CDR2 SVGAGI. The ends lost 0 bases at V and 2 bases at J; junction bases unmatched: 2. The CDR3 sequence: CASSYSGQGTYEQYF. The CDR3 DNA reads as TGTGCCAGCAGTTACTCGGGACAGGGTACCTACGAGCAGTACTTC.

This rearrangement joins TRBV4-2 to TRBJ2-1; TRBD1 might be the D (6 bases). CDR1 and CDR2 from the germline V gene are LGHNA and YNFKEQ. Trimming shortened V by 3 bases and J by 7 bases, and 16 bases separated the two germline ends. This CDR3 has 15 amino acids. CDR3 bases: TGTGCCAGCAGCCACCTACACGAACAGGGAAATGAGCAGTTCTTC. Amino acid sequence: CASSHLHEQGNEQFF.